This T cell receptor (beta chain) originates from a study of blood T cell repertoires in COVID-19. Study-level background: From the United States, Italy and Spain came samples of acute and convalescent COVID-19. From T cells, B-cell-depleted T cells, or PBMCs came the material, which was cDNA or gDNA.

The sample holds a few counts of this clone. In the original processing: Nucleated cell number was recorded as an estimate derived from reference gene primer amplification. Profiling relied on immunoSEQ multiplex PCR, and the TCRdb table lists in-frame clones only, not all of them. D and trimming come from the DNA, and the V and J calls and clone size come from that table. The sample consists of over 200,000 clones, roughly 90% of them appearing once. Germline V gene lookup returns CDR1 SGHRS and CDR2 YFSETQ. This CDR3 is 15 amino acids long. Deletions cut 5 bases from V and 6 bases from J, with 15 bases between.

The clonotype was recovered from a man between 40 and 49 years old with active or convalescent COVID-19. The sequencing sample was made of peripheral blood. The chain couples TRBV5-1 to TRBJ1-6, with D perhaps TRBD1 (6 bases). The CDR3 region has the DNA TGCGCCAGCAGGTTCCAGACAGGAGGTAATTCACCCCTCCACTTT. Its protein is CASRFQTGGNSPLHF.